This T cell receptor beta chain appears in the sequencing data of a study of T cells after yellow fever vaccination. As for the study in general: Fractions with few cells were prepared using SMART-Seq v4 Ultra Low Input. Whole-study results and caveats: Post-booster reappearance was seen for most primary-vaccination clones (about 96% CD4, 85% to 90% CD8).

Germline V lookup: CDR1 MGHRA, CDR2 YSYEKL. This CDR3 has 16 residues. The J segment lost 3 bases and the V segment lost 7 bases, leaving 9 bases of the junction unmatched. Of note for this clonotype: Its antigen is as yet unknown.

A process of 5'RACE template switching, which added a universal primer site and UMIs, was used to make TCR cDNA. Each CDR3 protein is one row after TCRdb ran MiXCR on the 5' RACE reads. Among 150,000 or so distinct CDR3 sequences listed, around 8.5% were seen once. The sample was CD8+ T cells sorted from PBMCs, taken 45 days after the yellow fever booster vaccination. The source of this sequence is a man younger than 30 who received the YFV17D yellow fever vaccine. This chain uses TRBV4-1 with TRBJ2-5; 12 positions agree with TRBD2. The CDR3 DNA is TGCGCCAGCACCCTACGGACTAGCGGGGAAAAAGAGACCCAGTACTTC. It codes for CASTLRTSGEKETQYF.